The 8 T cell receptor beta chains given below trace back to one sample, sequenced in a study of CD8+ T cells in alopecia areata. Reverse transcription of extracted RNA yielded cDNA, which provided the sequencing template. Sequenced by immunoSEQ multiplex PCR; TCRdb stores in-frame clones only, minus some. Found here are approximately 91,000 clones, 35% to 50% of them singletons; the top ten hold 0.75% to 0.8%. Sequencing used CD4+ T cells sorted from blood. The receptors were gathered from a human donor with alopecia areata.

The V and J genes are TRBV6-1 and TRBJ2-2, with a possible D match to TRBD1 (6 bases). The CDR3 has 14 residues. Trimming shortened V by 7 bases and J by 0 bases, and 9 bases separated the two germline ends. The germline V gene has CDR1 MNHNS and CDR2 SASEGT. The CDR3 here is CASITGSNTGELFF. CDR3 coding DNA: TGTGCCAGCATTACAGGGTCGAACACCGGGGAGCTGTTTTTT.

The chain employs TRBV30 and TRBJ2-5, with 12 bases lining up with TRBD2. With 6 bases clipped from V and 5 bases from J, the junction kept 7 bases outside the gene matches. CDR3 size: 14 residues. Germline values: CDR1 GTSNPN, CDR2 SVGIG (reference sequence). Here the CDR3 DNA reads TGTGCCTGCCTGCGGACTAGCGGGGAGGAGACCCAGTACTTC. It encodes CACLRTSGEETQYF. The variable domain in full, with the rest retrieved from reference TRBV30 and TRBJ2-5, is SQTIHQWPATLVQPVGSPLSLECTVEGTSNPNLYWYRQAAGRGLQLLFYSVGIGQISSEVPQNLSASRPQDRQFILSSKKLLLSDSGFYLCACLRTSGEETQYFGPGTRLLVL.

This clone was counted between two and nine times. The chain employs TRBV7-9 and TRBJ2-5; D may be TRBD2 (5 bases). The CDR3 runs to 13 residues. Trimming left V 3 bases short and J 5 bases short, with 10 bases between. CDR1 SEHNR and CDR2 FQNEAQ come from the germline V gene (reference sequence). CDR3 region: CASSLFPSETQYF. Here the CDR3 DNA reads TGTGCCAGCAGCTTGTTTCCTAGCGAGACCCAGTACTTC.

Only a few counts were recorded for this clone. The chain uses TRBV28 and TRBJ1-6, with D possibly TRBD1 on 6 matching bases. The germline V and J ends were trimmed by 7 bases and 7 bases, with 14 bases remaining between them. Per the germline V gene, CDR1 is MDHEN and CDR2 is SYDVKM. This CDR3 has 14 amino acids. CDR3 sequence reads: CASTSRGVNSPLHF. In DNA form, the CDR3 reads TGTGCCAGCACCTCCAGGGGTGTGAATTCACCCCTCCACTTT.

This clone was counted a few times. The V and J genes are TRBV10-1 and TRBJ2-7; 7 bases are a match to TRBD2. The germline V gene has CDR1 WNHNN and CDR2 SYGVQD (reference sequence). V was pared by 5 bases and J by 4 bases, with 5 bases of the junction left unmatched. The CDR3 is made up of 13 amino acids. The CDR3 here is CASSPSGNYEQYF. The CDR3 DNA follows: TGCGCCAGCAGTCCCAGCGGGAATTACGAGCAGTACTTC.

The CDR3 DNA follows: TGTGCCTGGAGAGGCGTCGCTTCCTACGAGCAGTACTTC. Protein: CAWRGVASYEQYF. The chain links TRBV30 to TRBJ2-7; D is uncertain. Trimming stripped 3 bases from V and 1 base from J, with 10 bases between. From germline, CDR1 is GTSNPN and CDR2 SVGIG (reference sequence). This CDR3 has 13 residues.

The J gene is TRBJ1-4, the V gene TRBV29-1, with D unclear. V lost 5 bases and J 10 bases, leaving 8 bases between the germline ends. The germline V gene encodes CDR1 SQVTM and CDR2 ANQGSEA. This CDR3 spans 10 amino acids. The CDR3 here is CSVSLGKLFF. In nucleotides, the CDR3 is TGCAGCGTTAGTCTTGGAAAACTGTTTTTT.

CDR3 sequence reads: CAWSKNREGQPQHF. CDR3 DNA sequence: TGTGCCTGGAGCAAAAACAGGGAAGGTCAGCCCCAGCATTTT. V gene TRBV30 combines with J gene TRBJ1-5, with D tentatively TRBD1 (6 bases). There are 14 residues in the CDR3. In germline, CDR1 is GTSNPN, CDR2 SVGIG (reference sequence). Trimming took off 3 bases at V and 6 bases at J, with 15 bases between the two ends.